This TCR beta chain came from a study of blood T cell repertoires in COVID-19 (dated by TCRdb to about 2020). Regarding the complete study: The collaborator samples originated in the United States, Italy and Spain and spanned the acute and convalescent phases of COVID-19. A freely available public database, intended as a resource for researchers studying the immune response to SARS-CoV-2, is where the repertoires were released. Deeply sampled blood TCRbeta repertoires from subjects exposed to, actively infected with, or recovered from COVID-19 were included in the dataset. The prospective study material was composed of cDNA or gDNA derived from T cells, B-cell-depleted T cells, or PBMCs. Where available, HLA class I and class II types were obtained from metadata supplied by the sample provider rather than from assay-based typing. Samples came from the ongoing ImmuneRACE study (first 160 participants) plus 1,254 subjects from 6 global collaborators. Nearly every sample came with metadata listing a de-identified subject ID, COVID-19 status, age in years and sex. Results and caveats for the whole study, not just this receptor: Clinical and demographic metadata were provided uncurated, with the amount varying by source and participant.

TCRbeta CDR3 regions were amplified from genomic DNA using the immunoSEQ Assay, a bias-controlled multiplex PCR. As for the authors' bioinformatics: The number of nucleated cells in each sample was estimated by amplification of reference gene primers within the assay. Sequence reads were collapsed and filtered to measure the absolute abundance of every unique TCRbeta CDR3 rearrangement. For each sample, productive Simpson clonality was calculated by taking the square root of Simpson's diversity index across productive rearrangements. This is the immuneACCESS table as TCRdb keeps it, with only in-frame sequences that have V and J called. A part of the clones is gone; compared with another copy, unresolved V genes explain less than half, and the rest is unexplained. The V and J calls and clone size come from that table; D and trimming were worked out from the DNA. This sample comprises just over 250,000 clones, more than 85% of them detected only once. The biggest ten clones account for under 3% of the sample.

The CDR1 and CDR2 encoded by the germline V gene are SGDLS and YYNGEE. V was cut back by 3 bases and J by 6 bases, leaving a gap of 13 bases between them. From cysteine to phenylalanine, the CDR3 is 14 amino acids long. Only the CDR3 DNA is retained, 42 bases long and in frame from the first base. In Seattle, one collaborating source enrolled patients while the infection was active and tracked those patients longitudinally over the course of disease. Each collaborating institution followed its own protocols to collect whole blood in K2EDTA tubes. For TCRbeta analysis, collaborators shipped samples in one of three forms: frozen whole blood, isolated PBMCs, or DNA extracted from either of those sample types. On this clone: Its cognate antigen has yet to be identified. Nothing much larger sits one base from this clone, and base qualities are not available.

The source material was peripheral blood. The V and J segments used are TRBV9 and TRBJ2-1; a weak D assignment points to TRBD1 (5 bases agree). The origin of this receptor is a person aged 18 to 29 with COVID-19, enrolled during active disease. The nucleotide sequence is given as TGTGCCAGCAGCGCCAGGGAAAGGGGCAATGAGCAGTTCTTC. Its protein product is CASSARERGNEQFF.